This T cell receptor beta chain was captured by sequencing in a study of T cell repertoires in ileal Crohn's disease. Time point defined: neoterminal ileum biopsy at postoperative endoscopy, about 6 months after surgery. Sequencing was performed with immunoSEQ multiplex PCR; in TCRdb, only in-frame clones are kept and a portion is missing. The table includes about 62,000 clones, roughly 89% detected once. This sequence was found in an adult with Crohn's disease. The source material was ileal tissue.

The CDR3 protein is CASSLDPQGGQPQHF. The CDR3 region has the DNA TGCGCCAGCAGCTTGGATCCCCAGGGTGGACAGCCCCAGCATTTT. This chain joins TRBV5-1 and TRBJ1-5; the D gene is possibly TRBD1 (5 bases). Germline CDR1 and CDR2: SGHRS and YFSETQ. With 0 bases removed from V and 7 bases from J, the gap between germline ends came to 14 bases. CDR3 size: 15 residues. The whole variable domain, filled in from reference TRBV5-1 and TRBJ1-5, reads KAGVTQTPRYLIKTRGQQVTLSCSPISGHRSVSWYQQTPGQGLQFLFEYFSETQRNKGNFPGRFSGRQFSNSRSEMNVSTLELGDSALYLCASSLDPQGGQPQHFGDGTRLSIL.